Described below is a single T cell receptor beta chain sequence and its context. This sample was taken from a study of blood T cells in healthy people across ages. Using a J-beta primer mix together with a sample-barcoded 5' primer, a second PCR was run for roughly 6 to 12 cycles. Each cDNA molecule, via a template-switch adaptor with 12 random nucleotides, was tagged. MiXCR was run by TCRdb on the 5' RACE reads, yielding one entry per CDR3 protein. The sample shows about 1 million distinct CDR3 sequences, over 35% of them seen only once. This CDR3 is 15 amino acids long. Germline V gives CDR1 MRHNA, CDR2 SNTAGT. V was pared by 3 bases and J by 4 bases, with 13 bases between.

The chain recombines TRBV6-4 with TRBJ2-1; D is unresolved. The TCR was taken from a woman aged 55-75 years in good health. Sequencing was done on a sample of blood. CDR3 residues: CASSDEATLYNEQFF. The DNA of the CDR3 is TGTGCCAGCAGTGATGAGGCTACACTTTACAATGAGCAGTTCTTC.